One T cell receptor beta chain is described in this entry. This record belongs to a study of a mutant IDH1 vaccine in newly diagnosed glioma. With V trimmed by 4 bases and J by 5 bases, 4 bases remained unmatched. Germline V lookup: CDR1 SGHDT, CDR2 YYEEEE. The CDR3 runs to 13 residues. Assay used: immunoSEQ multiplex PCR; TCRdb lists only in-frame clones, some missing. The sample consists of tens of thousands of clones, approximately 80% of them appearing once. The sample's time point: baseline, week 1 (first vaccination visit). This sample's treatment: pre-vaccination baseline after standard-of-care therapy.

The gene calls are TRBV5-6 and TRBJ2-7; 9 bases are a match to TRBD1. The receptor's source is a woman aged 40-49 years with glioma. The material was PBMCs, obtained from a glioma patient treated with radiotherapy, temozolomide or both. In DNA form, the CDR3 reads TGTGCCAGCAGCGGGACAGGGTTTAACGAGCAGTACTTC. It encodes CASSGTGFNEQYF.